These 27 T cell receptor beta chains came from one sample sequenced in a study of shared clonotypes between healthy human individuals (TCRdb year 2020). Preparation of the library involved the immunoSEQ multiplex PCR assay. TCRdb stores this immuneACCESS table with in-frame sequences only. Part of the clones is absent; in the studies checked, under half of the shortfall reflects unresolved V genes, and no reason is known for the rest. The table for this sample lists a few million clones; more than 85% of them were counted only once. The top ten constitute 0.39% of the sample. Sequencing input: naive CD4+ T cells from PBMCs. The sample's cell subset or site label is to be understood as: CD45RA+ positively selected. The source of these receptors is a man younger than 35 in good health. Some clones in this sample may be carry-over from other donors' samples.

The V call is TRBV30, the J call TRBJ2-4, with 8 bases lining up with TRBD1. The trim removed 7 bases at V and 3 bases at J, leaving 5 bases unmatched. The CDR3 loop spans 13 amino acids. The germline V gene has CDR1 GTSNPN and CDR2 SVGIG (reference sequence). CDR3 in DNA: TGTGCCTTATCGACAGGGGTCAAAAACATTCAGTACTTC. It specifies CALSTGVKNIQYF.

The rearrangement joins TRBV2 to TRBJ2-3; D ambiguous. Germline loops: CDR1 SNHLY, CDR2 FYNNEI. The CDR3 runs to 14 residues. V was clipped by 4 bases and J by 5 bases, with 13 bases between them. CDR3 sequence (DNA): TGTGCCAGCAGTGTAAGGTTCTACGGAGATACGCAGTATTTT. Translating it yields CASSVRFYGDTQYF.

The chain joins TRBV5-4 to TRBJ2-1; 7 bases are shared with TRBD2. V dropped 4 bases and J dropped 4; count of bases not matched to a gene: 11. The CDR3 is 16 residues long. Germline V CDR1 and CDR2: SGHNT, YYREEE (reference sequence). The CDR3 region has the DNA TGTGCCAGCAGCGAGTCTACGGGAGGCCCATACAATGAGCAGTTCTTC. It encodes CASSESTGGPYNEQFF.

CDR3 in DNA: TGTGCCAGCAGTTCGACGACAGGAATTAATGAAAAACTGTTTTTT. Translated, it gives CASSSTTGINEKLFF. V gene TRBV28 combines with J gene TRBJ1-4; tentatively, D is TRBD1 (6 bases). CDR1 is MDHEN and CDR2 is SYDVKM in the germline V gene. Trimming stripped 4 bases from V and 4 bases from J, with 13 bases between. The CDR3 is made up of 15 amino acids. The variable domain in full, with the rest retrieved from reference TRBV28 and TRBJ1-4, is DVKVTQSSRYLVKRTGEKVFLECVQDMDHENMFWYRQDPGLGLRLIYFSYDVKMKEKGDIPEGYSVSREKKERFSLILESASTNQTSMYLCASSSTTGINEKLFFGSGTQLSVL.

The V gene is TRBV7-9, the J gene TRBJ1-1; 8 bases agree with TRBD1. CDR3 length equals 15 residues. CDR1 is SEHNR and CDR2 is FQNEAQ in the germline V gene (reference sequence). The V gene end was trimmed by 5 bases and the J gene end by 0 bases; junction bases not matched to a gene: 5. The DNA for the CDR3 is TGTGCCAGCAGCACCGGGACAGGTCTGAACACTGAAGCTTTCTTT. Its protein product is CASSTGTGLNTEAFF.

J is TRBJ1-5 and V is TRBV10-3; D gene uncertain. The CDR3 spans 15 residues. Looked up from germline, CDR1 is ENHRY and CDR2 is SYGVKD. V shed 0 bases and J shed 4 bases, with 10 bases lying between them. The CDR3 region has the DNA TGTGCCATCAGTGAGTCGAGCGTGGGGAATCAGCCCCAGCATTTT. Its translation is CAISESSVGNQPQHF.

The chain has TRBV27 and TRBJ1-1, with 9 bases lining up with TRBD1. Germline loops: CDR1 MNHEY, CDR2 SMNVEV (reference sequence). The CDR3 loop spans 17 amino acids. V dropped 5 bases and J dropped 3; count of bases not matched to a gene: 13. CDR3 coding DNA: TGTGCCAGCAGTGGAGCCGGGGACAGGGCATGGGACACTGAAGCTTTCTTT. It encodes CASSGAGDRAWDTEAFF.

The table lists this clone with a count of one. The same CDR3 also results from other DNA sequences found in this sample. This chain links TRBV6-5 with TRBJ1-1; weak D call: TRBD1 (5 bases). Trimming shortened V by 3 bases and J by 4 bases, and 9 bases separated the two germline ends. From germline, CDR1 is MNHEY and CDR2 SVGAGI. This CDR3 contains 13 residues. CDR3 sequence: CASSYVGGTEAFF. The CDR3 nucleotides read TGTGCCAGCAGTTATGTGGGGGGCACTGAAGCTTTCTTT.

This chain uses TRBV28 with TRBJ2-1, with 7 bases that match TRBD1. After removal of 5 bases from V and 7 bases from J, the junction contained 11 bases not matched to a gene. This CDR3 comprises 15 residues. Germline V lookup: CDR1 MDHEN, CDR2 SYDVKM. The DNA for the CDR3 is TGTGCCAGCAGTCAGATGGACAGGAGTTGGAATGAGCAGTTCTTC. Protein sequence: CASSQMDRSWNEQFF.

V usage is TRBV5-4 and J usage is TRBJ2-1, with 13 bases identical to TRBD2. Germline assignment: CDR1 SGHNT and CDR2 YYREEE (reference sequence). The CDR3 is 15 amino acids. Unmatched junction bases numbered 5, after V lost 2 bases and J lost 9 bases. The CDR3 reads CASSFGLAGELEQFF. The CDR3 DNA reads TGTGCCAGCAGCTTCGGACTAGCGGGAGAGCTTGAGCAGTTCTTC.

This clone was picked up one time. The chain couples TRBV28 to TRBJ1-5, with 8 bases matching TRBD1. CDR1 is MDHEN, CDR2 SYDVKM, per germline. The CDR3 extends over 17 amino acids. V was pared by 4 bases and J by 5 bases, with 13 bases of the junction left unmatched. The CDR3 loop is CASSSPSSGRGHQPQHF. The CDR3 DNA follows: TGTGCCAGCAGTTCCCCTAGTTCGGGCAGGGGGCATCAGCCCCAGCATTTT.

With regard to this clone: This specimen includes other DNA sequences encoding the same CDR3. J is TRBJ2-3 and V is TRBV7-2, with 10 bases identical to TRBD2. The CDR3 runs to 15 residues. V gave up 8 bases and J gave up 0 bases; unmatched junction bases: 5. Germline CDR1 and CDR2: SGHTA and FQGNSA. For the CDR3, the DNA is TGTGCCAGCTCTAGCGGGGGATTTAGCACAGATACGCAGTATTTT. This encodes CASSSGGFSTDTQYF.

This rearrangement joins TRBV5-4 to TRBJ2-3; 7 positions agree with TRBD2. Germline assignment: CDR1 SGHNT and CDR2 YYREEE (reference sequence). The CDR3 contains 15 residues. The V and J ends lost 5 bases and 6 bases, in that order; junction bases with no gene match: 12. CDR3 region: CASSSPSGRQDTQYF. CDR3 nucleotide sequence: TGTGCCAGCAGTTCACCTAGCGGACGACAGGATACGCAGTATTTT.

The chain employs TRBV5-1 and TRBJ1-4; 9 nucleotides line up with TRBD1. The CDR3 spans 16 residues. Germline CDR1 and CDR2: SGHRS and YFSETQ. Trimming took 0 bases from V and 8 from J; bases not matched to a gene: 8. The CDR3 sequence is CASSLGDRVSEEKLFF. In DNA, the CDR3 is TGCGCCAGCAGCTTGGGGGACAGGGTATCGGAGGAAAAACTGTTTTTT.

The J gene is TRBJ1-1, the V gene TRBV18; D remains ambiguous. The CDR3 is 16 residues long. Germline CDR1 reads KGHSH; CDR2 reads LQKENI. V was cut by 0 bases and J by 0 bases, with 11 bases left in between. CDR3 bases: TGTGCCAGCTCACCACCTGTTCCAGGTTTGAACACTGAAGCTTTCTTT. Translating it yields CASSPPVPGLNTEAFF. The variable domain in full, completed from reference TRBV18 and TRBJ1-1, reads NAGVMQNPRHLVRRRGQEARLRCSPMKGHSHVYWYRQLPEEGLKFMVYLQKENIIDESGMPKERFSAEFPKEGPSILRIQQVVRGDSAAYFCASSPPVPGLNTEAFFGQGTRLTVV.

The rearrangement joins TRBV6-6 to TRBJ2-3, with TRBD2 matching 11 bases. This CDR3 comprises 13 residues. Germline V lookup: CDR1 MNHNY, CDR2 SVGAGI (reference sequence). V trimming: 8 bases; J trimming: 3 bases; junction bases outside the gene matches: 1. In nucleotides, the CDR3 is TGTGCCAGCCTAGCGGGAGGAACAGATACGCAGTATTTT. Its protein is CASLAGGTDTQYF.

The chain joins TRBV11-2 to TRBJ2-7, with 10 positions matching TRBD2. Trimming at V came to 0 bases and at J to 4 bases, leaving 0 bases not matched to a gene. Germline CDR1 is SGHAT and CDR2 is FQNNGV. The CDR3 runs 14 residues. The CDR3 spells CASSLELAGYEQYF. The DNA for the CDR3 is TGTGCCAGCAGCTTAGAACTAGCGGGATACGAGCAGTACTTC.

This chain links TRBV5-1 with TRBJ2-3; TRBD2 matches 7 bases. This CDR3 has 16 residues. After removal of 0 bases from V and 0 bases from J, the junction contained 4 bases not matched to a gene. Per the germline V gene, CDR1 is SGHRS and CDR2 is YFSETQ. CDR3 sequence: CASSLARRESTDTQYF. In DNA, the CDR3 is TGCGCCAGCAGCTTGGCCAGGCGGGAGAGCACAGATACGCAGTATTTT.

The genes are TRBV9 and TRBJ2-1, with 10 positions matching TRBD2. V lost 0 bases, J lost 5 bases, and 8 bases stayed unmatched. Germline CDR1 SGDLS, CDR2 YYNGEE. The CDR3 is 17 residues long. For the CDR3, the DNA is TGTGCCAGCAGCGTAGGGCCCGGACTAGCGGCCGACAATGAGCAGTTCTTC. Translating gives CASSVGPGLAADNEQFF.

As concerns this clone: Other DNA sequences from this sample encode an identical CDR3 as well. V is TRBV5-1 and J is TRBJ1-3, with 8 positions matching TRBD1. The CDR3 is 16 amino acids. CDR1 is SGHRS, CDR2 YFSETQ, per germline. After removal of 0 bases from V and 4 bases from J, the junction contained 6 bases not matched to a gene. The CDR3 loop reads CASSLAGQGAGNTIYF. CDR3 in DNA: TGCGCCAGCAGCTTGGCCGGGCAGGGGGCCGGAAACACCATATATTTT. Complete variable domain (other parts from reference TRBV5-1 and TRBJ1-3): KAGVTQTPRYLIKTRGQQVTLSCSPISGHRSVSWYQQTPGQGLQFLFEYFSETQRNKGNFPGRFSGRQFSNSRSEMNVSTLELGDSALYLCASSLAGQGAGNTIYFGEGSWLTVV.

The CDR3 DNA follows: TGTGCCAGCAGGAGGGACAAGGGGCTCGGAAACACCATATATTTT. Translating it yields CASRRDKGLGNTIYF. The chain uses TRBV6-5 and TRBJ1-3; D is perhaps TRBD1 (6 bases). V was shortened by 6 bases and J by 4 bases, with 16 bases between the two germline ends. The germline V gene encodes CDR1 MNHEY and CDR2 SVGAGI. The CDR3 spans 15 residues.

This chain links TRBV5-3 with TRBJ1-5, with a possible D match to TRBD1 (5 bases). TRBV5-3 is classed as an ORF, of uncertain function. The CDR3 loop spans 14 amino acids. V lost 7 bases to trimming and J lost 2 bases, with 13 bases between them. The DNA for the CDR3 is TGTGCCAGATCCGGGACGTCGGGCAATCAGCCCCAGCATTTT. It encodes CARSGTSGNQPQHF.

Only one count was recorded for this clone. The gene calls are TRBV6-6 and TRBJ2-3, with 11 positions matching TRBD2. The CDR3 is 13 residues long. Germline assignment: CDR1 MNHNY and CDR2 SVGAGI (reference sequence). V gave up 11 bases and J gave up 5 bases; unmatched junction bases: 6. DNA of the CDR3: TGTGCCTTTGGTAGCGGGAGGGAAGATACGCAGTATTTT. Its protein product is CAFGSGREDTQYF.

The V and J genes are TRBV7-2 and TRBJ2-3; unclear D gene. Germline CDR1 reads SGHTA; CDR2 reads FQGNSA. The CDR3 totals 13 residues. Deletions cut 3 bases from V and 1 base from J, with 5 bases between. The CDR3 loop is CASSFEGTDTQYF. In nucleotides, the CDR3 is TGTGCCAGCAGCTTTGAGGGCACAGATACGCAGTATTTT.

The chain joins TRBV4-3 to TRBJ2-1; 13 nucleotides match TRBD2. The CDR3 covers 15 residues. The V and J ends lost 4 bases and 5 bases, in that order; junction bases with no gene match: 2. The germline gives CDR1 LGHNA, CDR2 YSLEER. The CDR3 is CASSRTSGRDNEQFF. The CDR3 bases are TGCGCCAGCAGCCGTACTAGCGGGAGGGACAATGAGCAGTTCTTC.

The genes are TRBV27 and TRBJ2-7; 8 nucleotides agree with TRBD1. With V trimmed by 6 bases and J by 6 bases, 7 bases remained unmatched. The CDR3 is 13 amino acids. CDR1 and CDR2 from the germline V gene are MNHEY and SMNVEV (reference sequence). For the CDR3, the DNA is TGTGCCAGCAGCTACAGGGGGTCGTCCGAGCAGTACTTC. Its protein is CASSYRGSSEQYF.

This CDR3 reads CASTKTSYEQYF. Written as DNA, the CDR3 is TGTGCCAGCACCAAGACATCCTACGAGCAGTACTTC. This chain connects TRBV27 to TRBJ2-7; no definite D call. The CDR3 is 12 amino acids. Germline CDR1 MNHEY, CDR2 SMNVEV (reference sequence). The germline V and J ends were trimmed by 7 bases and 1 base, with 8 bases remaining between them.